The next 15 T cell receptor beta chains were all read from a single sample in a study of regulatory T cells in long-lasting Graves disease. To make TCR beta libraries, researchers used iRepertoire HTBI primers and Arm-PCR of CDR3 regions. TCRdb independently ran MiXCR on the multiplex PCR reads; one entry per CDR3 protein. The table lists some 420,000 distinct CDR3 sequences, roughly 23% of them singletons, with approximately 14% in the top ten. Time point reported: persistent/refractory GD, antithyroid drugs over 5 years with positive TRAb. PBMC-derived RNA was used for the TCR library. Sequencing was performed on peripheral blood mononuclear cells (PBMCs), taken when the disease was refractory, from a patient treated with antithyroid drugs. The receptors come from a female donor with Graves disease.

This clonotype was found many times. The chain links TRBV2 to TRBJ1-5; D call uncertain. The V and J ends lost 5 bases and 7 bases respectively, with 9 bases between them. From germline, CDR1 is SNHLY and CDR2 FYNNEI. This CDR3 is built from 12 residues. The CDR3 DNA is TGTGCCAGCAGTTACCCCTCCCAGCCCCAGCATTTT. Translated, it gives CASSYPSQPQHF.

This clonotype was seen a handful of times. The gene calls are TRBV9 and TRBJ1-4; D may be TRBD1 (6 bases). Trimming cost V 0 bases and J 2 bases, with 11 bases left between them. The germline gives CDR1 SGDLS, CDR2 YYNGEE. This CDR3 comprises 16 residues. The CDR3: CASSVAQGRTNEKLFF. The CDR3 bases are TGTGCCAGCAGCGTAGCACAGGGACGCACTAATGAAAAACTGTTTTTT.

This clonotype was detected many times. The V call is TRBV6-1, the J call TRBJ1-5, with 9 bases lining up with TRBD1. V shed 5 bases, J shed 8 bases, and the junction held 10 bases outside the gene matches. The CDR3 has 15 residues. Looked up from germline, CDR1 is MNHNS and CDR2 is SASEGT. The DNA for the CDR3 is TGTGCCAGCAGTCGCCTTGGGACAGGGAGGAAGCCCCAGCATTTT. Amino acid sequence: CASSRLGTGRKPQHF.

The J gene is TRBJ1-2, the V gene TRBV25-1; the match to TRBD1 covers 11 bases. This CDR3 region has 15 residues. The V segment lost 1 base and the J segment 5 bases; nucleotides outside the gene matches: 3. The germline V gene has CDR1 MGHDK and CDR2 SYGVNS. CDR3 in DNA: TGTGCCAGCAGTGAATTAGGACAGGGGGCTTATGGCTACACCTTC. Its translation is CASSELGQGAYGYTF.

J is TRBJ1-1 and V is TRBV5-1; D remains unclear. Germline V lookup: CDR1 SGHRS, CDR2 YFSETQ. The CDR3 spans 15 residues. Trimming stripped 2 bases from V and 0 bases from J, with 11 bases between. The CDR3 spells CASSFIPAMNTEAFF. In DNA form, the CDR3 reads TGCGCCAGCAGCTTCATTCCGGCAATGAACACTGAAGCTTTCTTT.

This clonotype was counted many times. This rearrangement joins TRBV12-3 or TRBV12-4 to TRBJ1-1; the D is unclear. The CDR3 totals 13 residues. Deletions cut 7 bases from V and 1 base from J, with 10 bases between. The CDR3 reads CASTQVGNTEAFF. In DNA, the CDR3 is TGTGCCAGCACCCAGGTGGGGAACACTGAAGCTTTCTTT.

This clonotype was counted many times. The chain has TRBV6-1 and TRBJ2-3, with D perhaps matching TRBD2 (5 bases). Germline CDR1 is MNHNS and CDR2 is SASEGT. The CDR3 sequence is 15 residues long. CDR3 region: CATTGEVGVADTQYF. The CDR3 DNA reads as TGTGCAACGACGGGTGAGGTGGGAGTGGCAGATACGCAGTATTTT.

The chain has TRBV28 and TRBJ2-6; D is ambiguous. Germline loops: CDR1 MDHEN, CDR2 SYDVKM. V lost 5 bases and J 0 bases, leaving 14 bases between the germline ends. The CDR3 runs to 17 residues. CDR3 residues: CASSQKGWGSGANVLTF. DNA for the CDR3: TGTGCCAGCAGTCAGAAGGGCTGGGGCTCTGGGGCCAACGTCCTGACTTTC.

This clonotype was seen a single time. This chain joins TRBV5-1 and TRBJ2-1, with D perhaps being TRBD1 or TRBD2 (5 bases each). Germline CDR1 is SGHRS and CDR2 is YFSETQ. The CDR3 contains 13 residues. Trimming pared 1 base from V and 5 bases from J, leaving 7 bases between. The CDR3 DNA reads TGCGCCAGCAGCTTGCTGGGGGACAATGAGCAGTTCTTC. Translated, it gives CASSLLGDNEQFF.

This clonotype was counted between two and nine times. The chain carries TRBV10-3 and TRBJ2-4; D might be TRBD2 (7 bases). Trimming took off 3 bases at V and 1 base at J, with 13 bases between the two ends. This CDR3 contains 16 residues. Germline lookup yields CDR1 ENHRY and CDR2 SYGVKD. CDR3 DNA: TGTGCCATCAGTGAAACAGGGAGGGGGGCCAAAAACATTCAGTACTTC. It is translated as CAISETGRGAKNIQYF.

This clonotype appeared many times. The chain recombines TRBV9 with TRBJ2-5; TRBD2 agrees at 8 bases. The CDR3 runs to 15 residues. V gave up 5 bases and J gave up 1 base; unmatched junction bases: 7. The germline V gene has CDR1 SGDLS and CDR2 YYNGEE. The CDR3 spells CASSNSGILQETQYF. In DNA, the CDR3 is TGTGCCAGCAGTAATAGCGGGATCCTCCAAGAGACCCAGTACTTC.

This clonotype was detected ten times or more. The chain recombines TRBV11-2 with TRBJ2-7, with D unclear. V dropped 0 bases and J dropped 4 bases, with 10 bases sitting between them. The CDR3 is made up of 14 amino acids. Germline V gene lookup returns CDR1 SGHAT and CDR2 FQNNGV. The CDR3 reads CASSLDPTSYEQYF. The CDR3 nucleotides are TGTGCCAGCAGCTTAGACCCCACAAGTTACGAGCAGTACTTC.

This clonotype was recorded at least ten times. V gene TRBV7-8 combines with J gene TRBJ2-5; D may match TRBD1 or TRBD2 (6 bases each). CDR1 is SGHVS and CDR2 is FQNEAQ in the germline V gene. This CDR3 contains 13 residues. The ends were cut back, 5 bases at V and 4 bases at J, with 11 bases in the middle. This chain's CDR3 is CASSPGAAETQYF. CDR3 nucleotides: TGTGCCAGCAGCCCGGGGGCCGCAGAGACCCAGTACTTC. The full variable domain, with the rest looked up from reference TRBV7-8 and TRBJ2-5, is GAGVSQSPRYKVAKRGQDVALRCDPISGHVSLFWYQQALGQGPEFLTYFQNEAQLDKSGLPSDRFFAERPEGSVSTLKIQRTQQEDSAVYLCASSPGAAETQYFGPGTRLLVL.

There are a few counts of this clonotype. The genes are TRBV7-2 and TRBJ1-6, with 7 nucleotides matching TRBD1. CDR3 length equals 15 residues. With V trimmed by 2 bases and J by 10 bases, 8 bases remained unmatched. The germline gives CDR1 SGHTA, CDR2 FQGNSA. This chain's CDR3 is CASSLRQGWESPLHF. CDR3 coding DNA: TGTGCCAGCAGCTTAAGACAGGGCTGGGAGTCACCCCTCCACTTT.

The table lists this clonotype with many counts. The DNA for the CDR3 is TGCAGTGCTGCCAACGGAAGGCGGACGGTTTCTAATTCACCCCTCCACTTT. This encodes CSAANGRRTVSNSPLHF. This chain joins TRBV20-1 and TRBJ1-6; D is ambiguous. The CDR3 has 17 residues. CDR1 is DFQATT and CDR2 is SNEGSKA in the germline V gene (reference sequence). V gave up 5 bases and J gave up 6 bases, with 23 bases separating them.